What follows are 31 T cell receptor beta chains derived from one specimen sequenced in a study of beta chain features in type 1 diabetes. The study, taken as a whole, reports: Researchers report that Type 1 diabetes patients had moderately but significantly shorter TCRB CDR3s across all four CD4+ subsets.

The whole isolated RNA underwent reverse transcription, so sequencing captured expressed TCRB transcripts. The data were produced by immunoSEQ multiplex PCR, yet TCRdb's version contains in-frame clones alone and is incomplete. The sample gives about 160,000 clones, just over 8% of which show up once; over 0.45% is in the top ten. These TCRs' antigens remain unknown. Sequencing was carried out using central memory CD4+ T cells from blood. These receptor sequences come from a woman aged 18-30 years with type 1 diabetes.

This clone was counted many times. This sequence joins TRBV25-1 and TRBJ2-2, with 9 nucleotides matching TRBD1. The CDR3 spans 14 residues. V dropped 3 bases and J dropped 8; count of bases not matched to a gene: 4. Germline CDR1 and CDR2: MGHDK and SYGVNS. CDR3 residues: CASSDGQGRGELFF. The CDR3 DNA is TGTGCCAGCAGTGACGGACAGGGGAGGGGGGAGCTGTTTTTT.

This chain joins TRBV30 and TRBJ2-3, with 9 nucleotides matching TRBD1. Trimming removed 2 bases from V and 4 bases from J; junction bases left unmatched: 7. Germline CDR1 is GTSNPN and CDR2 is SVGIG (reference sequence). The CDR3 covers 15 residues. CDR3 region: CAWSKGDRDADTQYF. The CDR3 DNA reads TGTGCCTGGAGTAAGGGGGACAGGGACGCAGATACGCAGTATTTT.

This clone was detected a few times. The chain joins TRBV7-2 to TRBJ2-5; the match to TRBD2 covers 8 bases. V lost 5 bases, J lost 5 bases, and 13 bases stayed unmatched. CDR3 length: 16 amino acids. Germline assignment: CDR1 SGHTA and CDR2 FQGNSA. CDR3 in DNA: TGTGCCAGCAGCCCCGCGGGGCGGGGGGTTGGGGAGACCCAGTACTTC. This encodes CASSPAGRGVGETQYF.

The chain has TRBV5-1 and TRBJ2-1; TRBD2 matches at 9 bases. V lost 9 bases to trimming and J lost 5 bases; unmatched junction nucleotides: 6. This CDR3 comprises 13 residues. Germline lookup yields CDR1 SGHRS and CDR2 YFSETQ. The CDR3 DNA reads as TGCGCCACCCTAGCGGGATCGGACAATGAGCAGTTCTTC. This codes for CATLAGSDNEQFF.

The rearrangement uses TRBV19 and TRBJ2-1; tentative D call: TRBD2 (6 bases). The CDR3 sequence is 18 residues long. Germline V CDR1 and CDR2: LNHDA, SQIVND (reference sequence). The V and J ends lost 0 bases and 2 bases respectively, with 17 bases between them. The CDR3 here is CASSIEGWRGRAYNEQFF. As DNA, the CDR3 is TGTGCCAGTAGTATAGAAGGTTGGCGGGGTCGAGCCTACAATGAGCAGTTCTTC.

This clone was observed a handful of times. The V gene is TRBV7-2, the J gene TRBJ2-1; D not certain. The CDR3 spans 15 residues. Germline values: CDR1 SGHTA, CDR2 FQGNSA. V was clipped by 0 bases and J by 3 bases, with 9 bases between them. In DNA form, the CDR3 reads TGTGCCAGCAGCTTAGCGGCAGTCGTCTACAATGAGCAGTTCTTC. Protein sequence: CASSLAAVVYNEQFF.

This clone was detected a few times. The chain links TRBV29-1 to TRBJ2-3, with D perhaps TRBD1 (5 bases). Germline V gene lookup returns CDR1 SQVTM and CDR2 ANQGSEA. The CDR3 spans 15 residues. V lost 0 bases, J lost 3 bases, and 13 bases lay in between. The CDR3 bases are TGCAGCGTTGAAGACCAGCTGGACAAGACAGATACGCAGTATTTT. Translated: CSVEDQLDKTDTQYF.

In its sample, this clone was seen a few times. The V call is TRBV5-1, the J call TRBJ2-1, with 11 bases that match TRBD1. CDR3 length: 15 amino acids. With V trimmed by 4 bases and J by 4 bases, 4 bases remained unmatched. The germline V gene encodes CDR1 SGHRS and CDR2 YFSETQ. In DNA form, the CDR3 reads TGCGCCAGCAGCCCAGGGACAGGGGGGTACAATGAGCAGTTCTTC. This sequence encodes CASSPGTGGYNEQFF.

The genes are TRBV4-1 and TRBJ1-3; 7 bases are a match to TRBD1. The V gene's germline CDR1 is MGHRA and CDR2 YSYEKL. The CDR3 sequence is 15 residues long. Trimming at V came to 0 bases and at J to 11 bases, leaving 10 bases not matched to a gene. The CDR3 DNA reads as TGCGCCAGCAGCCAAGAGGGACAGAGCGAGACAGCCATATATTTT. Translated: CASSQEGQSETAIYF.

This clone was counted a few times. The CDR3 coding sequence is TGTGCCTGGAGTGTAATACAATCTGGGGCCAACGTCCTGACTTTC. Protein sequence: CAWSVIQSGANVLTF. The chain employs TRBV30 and TRBJ2-6, with D uncertain. Trimming shortened V by 0 bases and J by 1 base, and 7 bases separated the two germline ends. Germline V gene data show CDR1 as GTSNPN and CDR2 as SVGIG (reference sequence). CDR3 length: 15 amino acids.

This clone was recorded many times. The same CDR3 can be traced to other DNA sequences in this sample. The J gene is TRBJ1-2, the V gene TRBV19; 7 nucleotides line up with TRBD1. This CDR3 spans 12 amino acids. Germline CDR1 LNHDA, CDR2 SQIVND (reference sequence). The J segment lost 7 bases and the V segment lost 6 bases, leaving 5 bases of the junction unmatched. The CDR3 DNA follows: TGTGCCAGTAGCCCACGACAGGGTGGCTACACCTTC. This codes for CASSPRQGGYTF. Full variable domain (rest looked up from reference TRBV19 and TRBJ1-2): DGGITQSPKYLFRKEGQNVTLSCEQNLNHDAMYWYRQDPGQGLRLIYYSQIVNDFQKGDIAEGYSVSREKKESFPLTVTSAQKNPTAFYLCASSPRQGGYTFGSGTRLTVV.

The chain couples TRBV11-2 to TRBJ2-3; 14 bases fit TRBD2. The CDR3 is made up of 16 amino acids. J gave up 8 bases and V 5 bases, and 9 bases lay outside the gene matches. From germline, CDR1 is SGHAT and CDR2 FQNNGV. CDR3 coding DNA: TGTGCCAGCAGCCAAAGACTAGCGGGAGGGCGAGTTACGCAGTATTTT. As protein: CASSQRLAGGRVTQYF.

The chain recombines TRBV7-3 with TRBJ2-1; TRBD2 is a possible D gene (6 bases). Trimming stripped 6 bases from V and 0 bases from J, with 9 bases between. The germline gives CDR1 SGHTA, CDR2 FQGTGA. This CDR3 is 14 amino acids long. The chain's CDR3 is CASRRDPSYNEQFF. The CDR3 nucleotides are TGTGCCAGCAGGCGGGATCCCTCCTACAATGAGCAGTTCTTC. The entire variable domain, with the rest obtained from reference TRBV7-3 and TRBJ2-1, is as follows: GAGVSQTPSNKVTEKGKYVELRCDPISGHTALYWYRQSLGQGPEFLIYFQGTGAADDSGLPNDRFFAVRPEGSVSTLKIQRTERGDSAVYLCASRRDPSYNEQFFGPGTRLTVL.

This clone came up a few times. The chain recombines TRBV5-1 with TRBJ2-7; a weak D match, TRBD1 (5 bases). This CDR3 has 11 amino acids. The V gene's germline CDR1 is SGHRS and CDR2 YFSETQ. V lost 2 bases, J lost 6 bases, and 6 bases lay in between. The CDR3 loop is CASSFQGEQYF. The CDR3 region has the DNA TGCGCCAGCAGCTTCCAGGGCGAGCAGTACTTC.

This clone was counted between two and nine times. This chain joins TRBV2 and TRBJ2-7; D is perhaps TRBD1 (6 bases). The ends were cut back, 6 bases at V and 2 bases at J, with 11 bases in the middle. The CDR3 has 13 amino acids. From germline, CDR1 is SNHLY and CDR2 FYNNEI. In DNA form, the CDR3 reads TGTGCCAGCAGACAGGGCATGACCTACGAGCAGTACTTC. Translating it yields CASRQGMTYEQYF.

A few counts support this clone. This chain connects TRBV5-6 to TRBJ2-5; D is perhaps TRBD1 (5 bases). The CDR3 has 14 residues. The V and J ends lost 4 bases and 5 bases respectively, with 15 bases between them. The V gene's germline CDR1 is SGHDT and CDR2 YYEEEE. The chain's CDR3 is CASSLQGSAETQYF. The CDR3, as DNA: TGTGCCAGCAGCCTGCAGGGTTCGGCGGAGACCCAGTACTTC. The full variable domain, completed using reference TRBV5-6 and TRBJ2-5, is DAGVTQSPTHLIKTRGQQVTLRCSPKSGHDTVSWYQQALGQGPQFIFQYYEEEERQRGNFPDRFSGHQFPNYSSELNVNALLLGDSALYLCASSLQGSAETQYFGPGTRLLVL.

This clone has just a few counts. The rearrangement joins TRBV18 to TRBJ1-1; D is possibly TRBD1 (6 bases). Germline-derived CDR1 and CDR2 are KGHSH and LQKENI. The V end was cut by 2 bases, the J end by 6 bases, with 16 bases between. The CDR3 spans 15 residues. The CDR3 sequence: CASSPGSQGGAEAFF. For the CDR3, the DNA is TGTGCCAGCTCACCAGGCTCACAGGGAGGGGCTGAAGCTTTCTTT.

This clone has at least ten counts. The V call is TRBV30, the J call TRBJ2-3; D possibly corresponds to TRBD1 (6 bases). The CDR3 contains 15 residues. V lost 1 base to trimming and J lost 3 bases, with 14 bases between them. Germline V gene lookup returns CDR1 GTSNPN and CDR2 SVGIG (reference sequence). CDR3 nucleotide sequence: TGTGCCTGGAGTGGAAAAGGGCAGGGGACAGATACGCAGTATTTT. This gives the protein CAWSGKGQGTDTQYF.

This chain connects TRBV25-1 to TRBJ1-4, with D perhaps TRBD1 (5 bases). This CDR3 contains 15 residues. Germline V gene lookup returns CDR1 MGHDK and CDR2 SYGVNS. V lost 1 base and J 4 bases, leaving 10 bases between the germline ends. CDR3 protein: CASSESGRINEKLFF. CDR3 nucleotide sequence: TGTGCCAGCAGTGAATCAGGGAGGATTAATGAAAAACTGTTTTTT.

This clone was detected a few times. The rearrangement joins TRBV5-5 to TRBJ2-3, with TRBD1 identical over 10 bases. With V trimmed by 3 bases and J by 3 bases, 4 bases remained unmatched. The CDR3 has 15 amino acids. Looked up from germline, CDR1 is SGHKS and CDR2 is YYEKEE (reference sequence). CDR3 DNA sequence: TGTGCCAGCAGCTCGGGACAGGGGAGGACAGATACGCAGTATTTT. Amino acids: CASSSGQGRTDTQYF.

The table lists this clone with a few counts. V is TRBV7-3 and J is TRBJ2-3, with 8 nucleotides matching TRBD2. CDR1 SGHTA and CDR2 FQGTGA come from the germline V gene. Trimming cost V 5 bases and J 4 bases; bases outside gene matches: 5. This CDR3 is 14 amino acids long. CDR3 bases: TGTGCCAGCAGCGGAACGGGAGGGTCAGATACGCAGTATTTT. It translates to CASSGTGGSDTQYF.

There are a few counts of this clone. Distinct nucleotide sequences in the sample also encode this CDR3. The V gene is TRBV18, the J gene TRBJ2-7; perhaps TRBD2 as D (5 bases). CDR3 length: 14 amino acids. Trimming removed 2 bases at V and 0 bases at J, with 8 bases between. Germline V CDR1 and CDR2: KGHSH, LQKENI. The CDR3 sequence: CASSPSGSSYEQYF. The CDR3 DNA reads as TGTGCCAGCTCACCATCGGGGAGCTCCTACGAGCAGTACTTC.

Regarding this clone: Germline and junction disagree at one end, which may indicate a read error. V gene TRBV5-4 combines with J gene TRBJ1-2; 11 bases match TRBD1. The length of the CDR3 is 15 residues. The germline V gene has CDR1 SGHNT and CDR2 YYREEE (reference sequence). For the CDR3, the DNA is TGTGCCAGCAGCCCGGACAGGGGGCTCATCTATGGCTGCACCTTC. Protein sequence: CASSPDRGLIYGCTF.

This clone came up a few times. V is TRBV10-3 and J is TRBJ2-1, with D possibly TRBD2 on 6 matching bases. The germline gives CDR1 ENHRY, CDR2 SYGVKD. The CDR3 is 15 residues long. Trimming pared 0 bases from V and 9 bases from J, leaving 15 bases between. Here the CDR3 DNA reads TGTGCCATCAGTGAGTCAGGGACTCTGGTCGTTGAGCAGTTCTTC. Amino acid sequence: CAISESGTLVVEQFF.

This clone was picked up a small number of times. The chain joins TRBV7-7 to TRBJ2-1; 10 bases line up with TRBD2. Losses at the gene ends were 2 bases for V and 9 bases for J; bases not matched to a gene: 7. This CDR3 is built from 15 residues. CDR1 is SSHAT, CDR2 FNYEAQ, per germline (reference sequence). CDR3 loop: CASSLFSGGQVEQFF. The CDR3 nucleotides read TGTGCCAGCAGCTTATTTAGCGGGGGGCAGGTTGAGCAGTTCTTC. The full variable domain, with the rest looked up from reference TRBV7-7 and TRBJ2-1, is GAGVSQSPRYKVTKRGQDVTLRCDPISSHATLYWYQQALGQGPEFLTYFNYEAQPDKSGLPSDRFSAERPEGSISTLTIQRTEQRDSAMYRCASSLFSGGQVEQFFGPGTRLTVL.

The table lists this clone with a few counts. The V call is TRBV30, the J call TRBJ2-7, with D hard to call. The CDR3 has 12 amino acids. Trimming pared 2 bases from V and 4 bases from J, leaving 9 bases between. The germline CDR1 and CDR2 sequences are GTSNPN and SVGIG (reference sequence). CDR3 loop: CAWSRGQYEQYF. As DNA, the CDR3 is TGTGCCTGGAGTCGTGGTCAGTACGAGCAGTACTTC.

The rearrangement links TRBV14 to TRBJ2-1; 8 bases align to TRBD2. V lost 6 bases to trimming and J lost 1 base; unmatched junction nucleotides: 5. The germline gives CDR1 SGHDN, CDR2 FVKESK. The CDR3 covers 15 residues. CDR3 residues: CASRSTSGSYNEQFF. In nucleotides, the CDR3 is TGTGCCAGCAGAAGCACTAGCGGTTCCTACAATGAGCAGTTCTTC.

The chain uses TRBV7-8 and TRBJ1-2; D not certain. The CDR3 has 16 residues. V lost 2 bases, J lost 1 base, and 14 bases lay in between. The germline CDR1 and CDR2 sequences are SGHVS and FQNEAQ. The CDR3 spells CASSLSNSDYNYGYTF. The CDR3 region has the DNA TGTGCCAGCAGCTTATCCAACTCCGACTATAACTATGGCTACACCTTC. The full variable domain, completed using reference TRBV7-8 and TRBJ1-2, is GAGVSQSPRYKVAKRGQDVALRCDPISGHVSLFWYQQALGQGPEFLTYFQNEAQLDKSGLPSDRFFAERPEGSVSTLKIQRTQQEDSAVYLCASSLSNSDYNYGYTFGSGTRLTVV.

This clone was detected a few times. This sequence joins TRBV15 and TRBJ1-5; D may be TRBD1 (6 bases). V was clipped by 3 bases and J by 9 bases, with 12 bases between them. The CDR3 has 13 residues. CDR1 LNHNV and CDR2 YYDKDF come from the germline V gene (reference sequence). CDR3 DNA sequence: TGTGCCACCAGCAGGGAGGGGGGGCGGCCCCAGCATTTT. This gives the protein CATSREGGRPQHF. The variable domain in full, with the rest retrieved from reference TRBV15 and TRBJ1-5, is DAMVIQNPRYQVTQFGKPVTLSCSQTLNHNVMYWYQQKSSQAPKLLFHYYDKDFNNEADTPDNFQSRRPNTSFCFLDIRSPGLGDTAMYLCATSREGGRPQHFGDGTRLSIL.

For this clone: Other DNA sequences within the sample encode an identical CDR3. The V call is TRBV7-3, the J call TRBJ2-3, with 7 positions matching TRBD2. This CDR3 contains 14 residues. The trim removed 5 bases at V and 1 base at J, leaving 3 bases unmatched. Per the germline V gene, CDR1 is SGHTA and CDR2 is FQGTGA. CDR3 sequence: CASSPTSGTDTQYF. The DNA for the CDR3 is TGTGCCAGCAGCCCTACTAGCGGCACAGATACGCAGTATTTT.

J is TRBJ1-4 and V is TRBV15; 8 bases map to TRBD1. The CDR3 sequence is 14 residues long. With V trimmed by 4 bases and J by 8 bases, 6 bases remained unmatched. Germline loops: CDR1 LNHNV, CDR2 YYDKDF (reference sequence). Here the CDR3 reads CATSMTGAGEKLFF. CDR3 sequence (DNA): TGTGCCACCAGCATGACAGGGGCAGGGGAAAAACTGTTTTTT.